The entry that follows covers one T cell receptor beta chain sequence. The data originate from a study of glioma-infiltrating T cells after dendritic cell vaccination. Study information: The vaccine used monocyte-derived dendritic cells pulsed overnight with autologous tumor lysate. Three intradermal dendritic cell vaccine injections were given every two weeks.

The primer mix had 60 V beta and 13 J beta primers. Repertoires were generated with immunoSEQ multiplex PCR, while TCRdb's copy carries only in-frame clones and drops some. The sample carries about 50,000 clones, more than 75% recorded once. After removal of 5 bases from V and 4 bases from J, the junction contained 10 bases not matched to a gene. Per the germline V gene, CDR1 is SEHNR and CDR2 is FQNEAQ (reference sequence). The CDR3 is made up of 16 amino acids. The time point here: after dendritic cell vaccination, including at tumor progression/relapse. The sequence was obtained from a human donor with glioblastoma. The sample was blood, taken after dendritic cell vaccination. The V gene is TRBV7-9, the J gene TRBJ2-2, with 7 bases that match TRBD1. The CDR3 coding sequence is TGTGCCAGCAGCACACGACAGGGTGTAGGCACCGGGGAGCTGTTTTTT. Translating gives CASSTRQGVGTGELFF.